The subject of this entry is one T cell receptor beta chain. Assay: immunoSEQ multiplex PCR; the TCRdb copy retains only in-frame clones and omits some. The sample shows more than 11,000 clones, about 82% of them seen only once. The sample comes from a study of T cells in tumors after PD-1 blockade. The germline CDR1 and CDR2 sequences are SGHDN and FVKESK. CDR3 length equals 17 residues. V dropped 1 base and J dropped 1 base, with 16 bases sitting between them. This clonotype was obtained from a human donor with basal cell carcinoma. The chain employs TRBV14 and TRBJ1-2; D not certain. This specimen was PBMCs, taken after anti-PD-1 treatment. The CDR3 sequence is CASSQGSTGPRNYGYTF. The CDR3 bases are TGTGCCAGCAGCCAAGGATCAACCGGACCGCGTAACTATGGCTACACCTTC.